The 8 T cell receptor beta chains presented below share a single source sample, sequenced in a study of T-cell memory formation after mild COVID-19. MiXCR, run by TCRdb on the 5' RACE reads, gives a single entry per CDR3 protein. The table has around 320,000 distinct CDR3 sequences, roughly 21% seen once. Input material: PBMCs or a T cell subset sorted from them (not recorded which). These receptors were taken from a man aged 18 to 30 who had mild COVID-19 (a few samples of this study predate the infection). Cell type and time point are not known.

This clonotype was recorded a few times. The V call is TRBV6-1, the J call TRBJ2-1, with D unclear. The V and J ends lost 3 bases and 6 bases respectively, with 12 bases between them. The V gene's germline CDR1 is MNHNS and CDR2 SASEGT. This CDR3 is 14 amino acids long. In nucleotides, the CDR3 is TGTGCCAGCAGTGACGGAACAGCCCTCAATGAGCAGTTCTTC. This encodes CASSDGTALNEQFF.

This rearrangement joins TRBV5-5 to TRBJ2-1, with 9 bases matching TRBD2. V shed 4 bases and J 1 base; nucleotides not matched to a gene: 12. Per germline, CDR1 SGHKS and CDR2 YYEKEE (reference sequence). The CDR3 has 18 residues. The DNA for the CDR3 is TGTGCCAGCAGCCGAGATGGCGGGGGGGCGGAATCCTACAATGAGCAGTTCTTC. The encoded protein is CASSRDGGGAESYNEQFF.

The chain joins TRBV10-3 to TRBJ2-1; 7 bases map to TRBD1. V was pared by 7 bases and J by 2 bases, with 8 bases of the junction left unmatched. The germline V gene has CDR1 ENHRY and CDR2 SYGVKD. The CDR3 runs to 15 residues. The CDR3 nucleotides are TGTGCCATCACCAAAGACAGGGATACCTACAATGAGCAGTTCTTC. Its protein product is CAITKDRDTYNEQFF.

Only a few counts were recorded for this clonotype. The chain recombines TRBV7-2 with TRBJ1-6; TRBD1 might be the D (5 bases). Germline CDR1 is SGHTA and CDR2 is FQGNSA. The V and J ends lost 7 bases and 9 bases respectively, with 13 bases between them. The CDR3 is made up of 13 amino acids. The CDR3 is CASTPGGSSPLHF. For the CDR3, the DNA is TGTGCCAGCACCCCGGGGGGGAGTTCACCCCTCCACTTT.

This clonotype has only a few counts. V gene TRBV20-1 combines with J gene TRBJ1-2; D remains ambiguous. CDR1 is DFQATT, CDR2 SNEGSKA, per germline (reference sequence). The CDR3 consists of 13 residues. Deletions cut 3 bases from V and 9 bases from J, with 17 bases between. In DNA, the CDR3 is TGCAGTGCTAGTAAACAAAACGGGCCCCGCTACACCTTC. Protein sequence: CSASKQNGPRYTF.

Only a few counts were recorded for this clonotype. The chain has TRBV6-2 or TRBV6-3 and TRBJ2-5; 7 positions match TRBD2. Trimming cost V 5 bases and J 0 bases; bases outside gene matches: 6. The CDR3 consists of 15 residues. Germline loops: CDR1 MNHEY, CDR2 SVGEGT. CDR3 residues: CASSLADGYQETQYF. The CDR3 bases are TGTGCCAGCAGTCTAGCGGATGGGTACCAAGAGACCCAGTACTTC.

This clonotype was counted between two and nine times. This rearrangement joins TRBV9 to TRBJ2-1; the D gene is possibly TRBD2 (6 bases). The V gene's germline CDR1 is SGDLS and CDR2 YYNGEE. Trimming took 3 bases from V and 6 from J, leaving 13 bases between them. The CDR3 runs 14 residues. This CDR3 reads CASSGEDGSNEQFF. The CDR3 nucleotides read TGTGCCAGCAGCGGGGAGGACGGGTCCAATGAGCAGTTCTTC.

The chain is built from TRBV7-9 and TRBJ2-2, with a tentative D call TRBD2 (5 bases). The CDR3 is 15 residues long. Trimming left V 7 bases short and J 4 bases short, with 16 bases between. Germline-derived CDR1 and CDR2 are SEHNR and FQNEAQ (reference sequence). The CDR3 bases are TGTGCCAGCACCCCCCACCAAGCGGCCACCGGGGAGCTGTTTTTT. Its protein product is CASTPHQAATGELFF.